A selection of T cell receptor beta chains follows, all from one sample in a study of blood T cell repertoires in COVID-19. Method: immunoSEQ multiplex PCR; TCRdb's copy keeps in-frame clones and lacks some. The sample lists 100,000 to 150,000 clones, approximately 80% occurring once. Specimen: peripheral blood. Receptors originate from a middle-aged man with active or convalescent COVID-19. CDR3s include the opening cysteine and the closing phenylalanine or tryptophan. D genes are given only for firm matches. Rows give clone size only sometimes, using once, few, many, or a class for an expanded clone.

D gene: .; clone size: .; J gene: TRBJ1-1; V gene: TRBV18; CDR3 DNA: TGTGCCAGCTCACCGAGAGGATTCACTGAAGCTTTCTTT; CDR3 protein: CASSPRGFTEAFF
D gene: .; clone size: .; J gene: TRBJ2-3; V gene: TRBV11-2; CDR3 DNA: TGTGCCAGCAGCAGGGACTGGGGGAGCACAGATACGCAGTATTTT; CDR3 protein: CASSRDWGSTDTQYF
D gene: .; clone size: .; J gene: TRBJ1-1; V gene: TRBV29-1; CDR3 DNA: TGCAGCGCTGTGGAGCCCGGGGTGAAAGCTTTCTTT; CDR3 protein: CSAVEPGVKAFF
D gene: TRBD1; clone size: .; J gene: TRBJ2-5; V gene: TRBV5-4; CDR3 DNA: TGTGCCAGCAGCCAAAGACAGGGAGAAGAGACCCAGTACTTC; CDR3 protein: CASSQRQGEETQYF
D gene: TRBD1; clone size: .; J gene: TRBJ2-5; V gene: TRBV7-2; CDR3 DNA: TGTGCCAGTCAAATAGGGGGCCCTGAGACCCAGTACTTC; CDR3 protein: CASQIGGPETQYF
D gene: TRBD1; clone size: .; J gene: TRBJ1-6; V gene: TRBV6-5; CDR3 DNA: TGTGCCAGCAGTACGGACAGGAAAAATTCACCCCTCCACTTT; CDR3 protein: CASSTDRKNSPLHF
D gene: TRBD1; clone size: once; J gene: TRBJ1-1; V gene: TRBV3-1/TRBV3-2; CDR3 DNA: TGTGCCAGCAGCCAATCTCAGGGACAGGGGGGACCTGAAGCTTTCTTT; CDR3 protein: CASSQSQGQGGPEAFF
D gene: .; clone size: few; J gene: TRBJ2-7; V gene: TRBV10-3; CDR3 DNA: TGTGCCATCAGTGGGAGGGACGAGCAGTACTTC; CDR3 protein: CAISGRDEQYF
D gene: .; clone size: .; J gene: TRBJ1-1; V gene: TRBV5-4; CDR3 DNA: TGTGCCAGCAGCTTGGGTGTCGGGAACACTGAAGCTTTCTTT; CDR3 protein: CASSLGVGNTEAFF
D gene: .; clone size: .; J gene: TRBJ1-2; V gene: TRBV5-4; CDR3 DNA: TGTGCCAGCAGCTTGGACGCAGGGTCGATTGACTATGGCTACACCTTC; CDR3 protein: CASSLDAGSIDYGYTF
D gene: .; clone size: few; J gene: TRBJ2-2; V gene: TRBV19; CDR3 DNA: TGTGCCAGTATTGGACCGGACAGGAACACCGGGGAGCTGTTTTTT; CDR3 protein: CASIGPDRNTGELFF
D gene: .; clone size: .; J gene: TRBJ2-7; V gene: TRBV13; CDR3 DNA: TGTGCCAGCAGGCAGCCGGGAACAACTTACGAGCAGTACTTC; CDR3 protein: CASRQPGTTYEQYF
D gene: .; clone size: .; J gene: TRBJ1-5; V gene: TRBV20-1; CDR3 DNA: TGCAGTGCTAGTGTGGGGGGTTTCGATCAGCCCCAGCATTTT; CDR3 protein: CSASVGGFDQPQHF
D gene: TRBD1; clone size: once; J gene: TRBJ1-5; V gene: TRBV19; CDR3 DNA: TGTGCCAGTACCCCAGGGGGCGGGAGCAATCAGCCCCAGCATTTT; CDR3 protein: CASTPGGGSNQPQHF
D gene: TRBD2; clone size: .; J gene: TRBJ2-5; V gene: TRBV7-6; CDR3 DNA: TGTGCCAGCAGCTTAGCGGTACTAGCGGGGCCTTTTCAAGAGACCCAGTACTTC; CDR3 protein: CASSLAVLAGPFQETQYF
D gene: .; clone size: .; J gene: TRBJ2-1; V gene: TRBV11-3; CDR3 DNA: TGTGCCAGCAGCTTAGTCGGAGCCTACAATGAGCAGTTCTTC; CDR3 protein: CASSLVGAYNEQFF
D gene: .; clone size: .; J gene: TRBJ1-2; V gene: TRBV7-2; CDR3 DNA: TGTGCCAGCAGCTTAGACCCGCAGGCATTAGCTAACTATGGCTACACCTTC; CDR3 protein: CASSLDPQALANYGYTF
D gene: TRBD2; clone size: .; J gene: TRBJ2-1; V gene: TRBV5-1; CDR3 DNA: TGCGCCAGCAGCTCCAACAGCGGGAATTACGATGAGCAGTTCTTC; CDR3 protein: CASSSNSGNYDEQFF
D gene: .; clone size: .; J gene: TRBJ2-2; V gene: TRBV5-6; CDR3 DNA: TGTGCCAGCAGCTTGGGCGGGCGCTACTCAGGCCCCGGGGAGCTGTTTTTT; CDR3 protein: CASSLGGRYSGPGELFF
D gene: .; clone size: .; J gene: TRBJ1-1; V gene: TRBV4-3; CDR3 DNA: TGCGCCAGCAGCCAAGAGGAGGGCACAGAAGCTTTCTTT; CDR3 protein: CASSQEEGTEAFF
D gene: TRBD1; clone size: .; J gene: TRBJ1-1; V gene: TRBV5-4; CDR3 DNA: TGTGCCAGCAGCCTAGGGACAGGGAGGACTGAAGCTTTCTTT; CDR3 protein: CASSLGTGRTEAFF
D gene: .; clone size: .; J gene: TRBJ1-1; V gene: TRBV12-3/TRBV12-4; CDR3 DNA: TGTGCCAGCAAAGACGGGGGGGAGGCTGAAGCTTTCTTT; CDR3 protein: CASKDGGEAEAFF
D gene: TRBD1; clone size: .; J gene: TRBJ1-6; V gene: TRBV7-9; CDR3 DNA: TGTGCCAGCAGCCCACCGACAGGGACATCTTCACCCCTCCACTTT; CDR3 protein: CASSPPTGTSSPLHF
D gene: .; clone size: .; J gene: TRBJ2-1; V gene: TRBV5-4; CDR3 DNA: TGTGCCAGCAGTGGTCAGGTAAACAATGAGCAGTTCTTC; CDR3 protein: CASSGQVNNEQFF
D gene: TRBD1; clone size: .; J gene: TRBJ2-7; V gene: TRBV5-1; CDR3 DNA: TGCGCCAGCAGCTTGGGACAGGGCTGGGAGCAGTACTTC; CDR3 protein: CASSLGQGWEQYF
D gene: .; clone size: .; J gene: TRBJ1-4; V gene: TRBV18; CDR3 DNA: TGTGCCAGCTCACCGAAGGGGCTGAATGAAAAACTGTTTTTT; CDR3 protein: CASSPKGLNEKLFF
D gene: .; clone size: many; J gene: TRBJ1-1; V gene: TRBV5-1; CDR3 DNA: TGCGCCAGCAGCTCGGGACAGAACACTGAAGCTTTCTTT; CDR3 protein: CASSSGQNTEAFF
D gene: TRBD1; clone size: .; J gene: TRBJ1-2; V gene: TRBV28; CDR3 DNA: TGTGCCAGCAGCCTCTTGGACAGGAAGAACTATGGCTACACCTTC; CDR3 protein: CASSLLDRKNYGYTF
D gene: TRBD2; clone size: .; J gene: TRBJ2-3; V gene: TRBV7-7; CDR3 DNA: TGTGCTAGCAGCTTGACCTTGGGGAGGGCAGATACGCAGTATTTT; CDR3 protein: CASSLTLGRADTQYF
D gene: .; clone size: .; J gene: TRBJ2-1; V gene: TRBV6-2/TRBV6-3; CDR3 DNA: TGTGCCAGCAGTTACCCACCTAGCTCCTACAATGAGCAGTTCTTC; CDR3 protein: CASSYPPSSYNEQFF
D gene: .; clone size: .; J gene: TRBJ1-2; V gene: TRBV7-9; CDR3 DNA: TGTGCCAGCAGCCCAACCCCATTGTTAGTAGATTTAAACTATGGCTACACCTTC; CDR3 protein: CASSPTPLLVDLNYGYTF
D gene: TRBD1; clone size: .; J gene: TRBJ1-5; V gene: TRBV10-2; CDR3 DNA: TGCGCCACCACGACAGGGGGCAATCAGCCCCAGCATTTT; CDR3 protein: CATTTGGNQPQHF
D gene: .; clone size: .; J gene: TRBJ2-3; V gene: TRBV7-9; CDR3 DNA: TGTGCCAGCAGCTTCCCTGGCTCCGATACGCAGTATTTT; CDR3 protein: CASSFPGSDTQYF
D gene: .; clone size: .; J gene: TRBJ2-2; V gene: TRBV4-1; CDR3 DNA: TGCGCCAGCAGCCTCCAGCAAGGGACACAGGGCGGGGAGCTGTTTTTT; CDR3 protein: CASSLQQGTQGGELFF
D gene: .; clone size: .; J gene: TRBJ1-6; V gene: TRBV2; CDR3 DNA: TGTGCCAGGGAGACGGGCAGGGTGAATTCACCCCTCCACTTT; CDR3 protein: CARETGRVNSPLHF
D gene: TRBD1; clone size: .; J gene: TRBJ1-2; V gene: TRBV19; CDR3 DNA: TGTGCCAGTAGTCATCAACAGGGGACCTCCTATGGCTACACCTTC; CDR3 protein: CASSHQQGTSYGYTF
D gene: .; clone size: .; J gene: TRBJ2-7; V gene: TRBV19; CDR3 DNA: TGTGCCAGTAGCATTACCACCAGGGCAGGCTACGAGCAGTACTTC; CDR3 protein: CASSITTRAGYEQYF
D gene: TRBD2; clone size: .; J gene: TRBJ2-1; V gene: TRBV7-2; CDR3 DNA: TGTGCCAGCACTAGCGGGGGACTCACGGAGCAGTTCTTC; CDR3 protein: CASTSGGLTEQFF
D gene: TRBD2; clone size: .; J gene: TRBJ2-2; V gene: TRBV28; CDR3 DNA: TGTGCCAGCTGCGGACTAGCGGACACCGGGGAGCTGTTTTTT; CDR3 protein: CASCGLADTGELFF
D gene: TRBD1; clone size: .; J gene: TRBJ2-6; V gene: TRBV18; CDR3 DNA: TGTGCCAGCTCAGCAGGGGGAGCTGGGGCCAACGTCCTGACTTTC; CDR3 protein: CASSAGGAGANVLTF
D gene: .; clone size: few; J gene: TRBJ2-5; V gene: TRBV6-5; CDR3 DNA: TGTGCCAGCACCCTATTCGGGACACCGAAAGAGACCCAGTACTTC; CDR3 protein: CASTLFGTPKETQYF
D gene: .; clone size: .; J gene: TRBJ2-7; V gene: TRBV6-1; CDR3 DNA: TGTGCCAGCAGTGAAGGGAGCTCCTACGAGCAGTACTTC; CDR3 protein: CASSEGSSYEQYF
D gene: .; clone size: .; J gene: TRBJ1-6; V gene: TRBV9; CDR3 DNA: TGTGCCAGCAGCGTAGGGACAGAAGGCTTACCCCTCCACTTT; CDR3 protein: CASSVGTEGLPLHF